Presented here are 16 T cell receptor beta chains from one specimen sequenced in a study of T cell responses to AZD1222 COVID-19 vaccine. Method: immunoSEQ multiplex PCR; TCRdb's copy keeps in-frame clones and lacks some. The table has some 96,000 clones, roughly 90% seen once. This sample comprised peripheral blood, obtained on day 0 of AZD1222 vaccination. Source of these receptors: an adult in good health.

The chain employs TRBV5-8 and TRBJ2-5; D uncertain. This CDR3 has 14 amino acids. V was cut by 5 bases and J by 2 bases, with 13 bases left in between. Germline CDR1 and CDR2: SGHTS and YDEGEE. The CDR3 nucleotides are TGTGCCAGCAGTCTGAGAGGTGGTCAAGAGACCCAGTACTTC. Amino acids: CASSLRGGQETQYF.

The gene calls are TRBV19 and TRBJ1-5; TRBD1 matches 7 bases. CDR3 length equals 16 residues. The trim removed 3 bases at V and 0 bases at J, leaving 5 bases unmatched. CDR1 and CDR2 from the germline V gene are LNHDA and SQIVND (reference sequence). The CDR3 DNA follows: TGTGCCAGTAGTATTGAGACAGGGCTTAGCAATCAGCCCCAGCATTTT. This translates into CASSIETGLSNQPQHF.

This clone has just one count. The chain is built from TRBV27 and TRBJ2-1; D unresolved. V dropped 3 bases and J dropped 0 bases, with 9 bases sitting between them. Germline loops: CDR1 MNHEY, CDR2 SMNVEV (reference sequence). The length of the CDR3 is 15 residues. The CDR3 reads CASSFLGASYNEQFF. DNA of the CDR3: TGTGCCAGCAGTTTTCTGGGCGCCTCCTACAATGAGCAGTTCTTC.

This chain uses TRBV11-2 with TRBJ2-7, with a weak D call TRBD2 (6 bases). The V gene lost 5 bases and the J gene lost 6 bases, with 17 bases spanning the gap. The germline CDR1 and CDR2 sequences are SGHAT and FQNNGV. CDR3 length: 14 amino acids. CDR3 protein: CASSPPGWGVEQYF. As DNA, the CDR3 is TGTGCCAGCAGCCCACCCGGATGGGGGGTCGAGCAGTACTTC. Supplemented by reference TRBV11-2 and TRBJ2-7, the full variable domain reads EAGVAQSPRYKIIEKRQSVAFWCNPISGHATLYWYQQILGQGPKLLIQFQNNGVVDDSQLPKDRFSAERLKGVDSTLKIQPAKLEDSAVYLCASSPPGWGVEQYFGPGTRLTVT.

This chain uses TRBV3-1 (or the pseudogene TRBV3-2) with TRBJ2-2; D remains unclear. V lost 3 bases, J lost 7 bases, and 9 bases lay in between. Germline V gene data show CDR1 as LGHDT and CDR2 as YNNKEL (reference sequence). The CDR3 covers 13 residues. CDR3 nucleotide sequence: TGTGCCAGCAGCCAGACGGTCAGCGGGGAGCTGTTTTTT. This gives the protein CASSQTVSGELFF.

CDR3 DNA: TGTGCCAGCAGCTTGGAACGGGGTTCGAACACCGGGGAGCTGTTTTTT. Its translation is CASSLERGSNTGELFF. V gene TRBV5-4 combines with J gene TRBJ2-2; weak D call: TRBD2 (5 bases). This CDR3 spans 16 amino acids. Germline V gene lookup returns CDR1 SGHNT and CDR2 YYREEE (reference sequence). Trimming removed 0 bases from V and 0 bases from J, with 9 bases in between.

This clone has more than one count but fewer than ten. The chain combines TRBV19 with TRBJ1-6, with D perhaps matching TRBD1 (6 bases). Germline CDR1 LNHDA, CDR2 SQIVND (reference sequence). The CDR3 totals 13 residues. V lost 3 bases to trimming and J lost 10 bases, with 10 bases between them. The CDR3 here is CASSIGGLSPLHF. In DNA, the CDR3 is TGTGCCAGTAGTATTGGGGGCCTATCACCCCTCCACTTT. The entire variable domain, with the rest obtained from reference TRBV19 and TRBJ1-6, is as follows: DGGITQSPKYLFRKEGQNVTLSCEQNLNHDAMYWYRQDPGQGLRLIYYSQIVNDFQKGDIAEGYSVSREKKESFPLTVTSAQKNPTAFYLCASSIGGLSPLHFGNGTRLTVT.

CDR3 protein: CASVVGKGGYTF. In nucleotides, the CDR3 is TGTGCCAGCGTTGTAGGGAAGGGTGGCTACACCTTC. V is TRBV28 and J is TRBJ1-2, with D unclear. Germline CDR1 and CDR2: MDHEN and SYDVKM. This CDR3 region has 12 residues. Trimming took 8 bases from V and 7 from J, leaving 14 bases between them.

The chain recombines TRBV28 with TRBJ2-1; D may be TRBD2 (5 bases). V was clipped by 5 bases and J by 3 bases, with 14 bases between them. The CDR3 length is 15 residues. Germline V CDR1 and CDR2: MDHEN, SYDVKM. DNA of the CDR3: TGTGCCAGCAGTGCCCGACTGACTAACTACAATGAGCAGTTCTTC. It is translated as CASSARLTNYNEQFF.

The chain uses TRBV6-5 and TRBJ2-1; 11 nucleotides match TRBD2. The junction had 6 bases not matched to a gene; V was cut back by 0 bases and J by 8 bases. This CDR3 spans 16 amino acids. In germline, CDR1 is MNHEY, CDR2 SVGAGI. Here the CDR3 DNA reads TGTGCCAGCAGTTACTCTTCTAGCGGGGGGCGGGATGAGCAGTTCTTC. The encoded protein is CASSYSSSGGRDEQFF.

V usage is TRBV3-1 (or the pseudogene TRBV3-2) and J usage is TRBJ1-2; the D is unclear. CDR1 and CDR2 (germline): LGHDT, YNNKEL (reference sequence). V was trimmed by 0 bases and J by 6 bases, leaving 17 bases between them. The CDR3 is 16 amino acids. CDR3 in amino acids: CASSQEVGSPLHGYTF. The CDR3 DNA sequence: TGTGCCAGCAGCCAAGAGGTCGGGAGCCCACTCCATGGCTACACCTTC.

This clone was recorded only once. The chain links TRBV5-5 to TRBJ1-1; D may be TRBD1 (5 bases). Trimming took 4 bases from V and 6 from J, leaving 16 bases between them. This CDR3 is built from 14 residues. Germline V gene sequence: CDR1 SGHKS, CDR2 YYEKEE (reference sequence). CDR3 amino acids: CASSRGTFNPEAFF. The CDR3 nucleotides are TGTGCCAGCAGCCGAGGGACGTTCAACCCTGAAGCTTTCTTT.

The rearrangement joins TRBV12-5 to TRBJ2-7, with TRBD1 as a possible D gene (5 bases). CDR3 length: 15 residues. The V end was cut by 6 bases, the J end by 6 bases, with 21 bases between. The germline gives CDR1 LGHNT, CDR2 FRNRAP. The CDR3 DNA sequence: TGTGCTAGTGGGATTCGGCCTTTAGGGGCTCGCGAGCAGTACTTC. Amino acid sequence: CASGIRPLGAREQYF.

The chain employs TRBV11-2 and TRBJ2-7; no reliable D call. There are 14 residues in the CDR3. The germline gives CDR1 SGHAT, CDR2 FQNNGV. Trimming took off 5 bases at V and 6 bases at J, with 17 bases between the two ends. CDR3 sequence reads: CASSRFQLIGEQYF. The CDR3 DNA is TGTGCCAGCAGCCGGTTCCAGTTGATTGGCGAGCAGTACTTC.

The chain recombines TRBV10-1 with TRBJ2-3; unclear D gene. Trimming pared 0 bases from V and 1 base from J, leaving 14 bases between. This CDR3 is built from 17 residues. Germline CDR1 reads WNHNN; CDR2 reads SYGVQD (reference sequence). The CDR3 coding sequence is TGCGCCAGCAGTGAGTCTTATGGGGTCCCCGGCACAGATACGCAGTATTTT. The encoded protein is CASSESYGVPGTDTQYF.

CDR3 sequence (DNA): TGTGCCACCACAGAGGGACAGCCGCCTTATGGCTACACCTTC. As protein: CATTEGQPPYGYTF. The chain combines TRBV6-5 with TRBJ1-2, with 7 nucleotides matching TRBD1. The V and J ends lost 10 bases and 5 bases, in that order; junction bases with no gene match: 13. The CDR3 is 14 residues long. Germline-derived CDR1 and CDR2 are MNHEY and SVGAGI.